The 2 T cell receptor beta chains below come from one sample, sequenced in a study of blood T cell repertoires in COVID-19. Data came from immunoSEQ multiplex PCR; TCRdb stores just in-frame clones and leaves some out. The sample shows 150,000 to 200,000 clones, 65% to 90% of them seen only once. Sequencing was done on a sample of PBMCs or T cells enriched from blood (not recorded which). The receptors were gathered from a man between 50 and 59 years old who had recovered from COVID-19.

On this clone itself: Germline is not matched at one junction end, which may reflect a read error. The rearrangement uses TRBV4-1 and TRBJ2-7; D ambiguous. The CDR3 runs 13 residues. Germline V CDR1 and CDR2: MGHRA, YSYEKL. In DNA form, the CDR3 reads TGCGCCAGCAGCCAACCCTTATTCCGAGAAAAACACTTC. It is translated as CASSQPLFREKHF.

This clone has just a few counts. The gene calls are TRBV7-2 and TRBJ1-2; TRBD1 agrees at 7 bases. V trimming: 5 bases; J trimming: 4 bases; junction bases outside the gene matches: 7. Germline values: CDR1 SGHTA, CDR2 FQGNSA. The CDR3 spans 14 residues. For the CDR3, the DNA is TGTGCCAGCAGCCCTATCGGGACAGTCTATGGCTACACCTTC. It specifies CASSPIGTVYGYTF.